A single sample gave rise to the 31 T cell receptor beta chains below, sequenced in a study of control samples from healthy donors and cancer patients. The method was immunoSEQ multiplex PCR; TCRdb's version includes in-frame clones alone and lacks a portion of them. Of approximately 160,000 clones listed, 90% to 95% are singletons. Specimen: blood. Receptors were obtained from a woman aged 30 to 39 in good health.

This clone has only a few counts. The chain is built from TRBV6-1 and TRBJ1-6, with 9 bases lining up with TRBD1. V lost 2 bases to trimming and J lost 10 bases; unmatched junction nucleotides: 6. The CDR3 covers 15 residues. Germline V CDR1 and CDR2: MNHNS, SASEGT. The CDR3 loop is CASSELGQGLSPLHF. CDR3 bases: TGTGCCAGCAGTGAACTGGGACAGGGTTTGTCACCCCTCCACTTT.

V and J are TRBV28 and TRBJ1-4; 7 bases are a match to TRBD1. CDR3 length: 16 residues. Looked up from germline, CDR1 is MDHEN and CDR2 is SYDVKM. Trimming took 4 bases from V and 7 from J; bases not matched to a gene: 12. The CDR3, as DNA: TGTGCCAGCAGTTCGCGACAGGGCCTCGGTTTTGAAAAACTGTTTTTT. Translated, it gives CASSSRQGLGFEKLFF.

This clone was picked up one time. V usage is TRBV28 and J usage is TRBJ1-1, with D possibly TRBD1 on 5 matching bases. The CDR3 is 16 amino acids. V was pared by 7 bases and J by 3 bases, with 21 bases between. Germline values: CDR1 MDHEN, CDR2 SYDVKM. The CDR3 sequence is CASTLGRGLKDTEAFF. CDR3 bases: TGTGCCAGCACCCTTGGGAGGGGCTTAAAGGACACTGAAGCTTTCTTT. The entire variable domain, with the rest obtained from reference TRBV28 and TRBJ1-1, is as follows: DVKVTQSSRYLVKRTGEKVFLECVQDMDHENMFWYRQDPGLGLRLIYFSYDVKMKEKGDIPEGYSVSREKKERFSLILESASTNQTSMYLCASTLGRGLKDTEAFFGQGTRLTVV.

The V call is TRBV30, the J call TRBJ2-1; 9 bases agree with TRBD2. CDR1 and CDR2 from the germline V gene are GTSNPN and SVGIG (reference sequence). Trimming cost V 1 base and J 8 bases; bases outside gene matches: 9. The CDR3 consists of 15 residues. DNA for the CDR3: TGTGCCTGGAGTGGTCTAGCGGGAAAACGCCATGAGCAGTTCTTC. It is translated as CAWSGLAGKRHEQFF.

This chain connects TRBV7-3 to TRBJ2-5; 7 nucleotides agree with TRBD2. J lost 5 bases, V lost 2 bases, and 8 bases had no gene match. Germline V gene lookup returns CDR1 SGHTA and CDR2 FQGTGA. This CDR3 has 15 residues. The CDR3 region has the DNA TGTGCCAGCAGCTTATCGAGCGGGAATGGGGAGACCCAGTACTTC. Protein sequence: CASSLSSGNGETQYF.

The CDR3 region is CASSLESGTSFNEQFF. The CDR3 DNA reads as TGCGCCAGCAGCTTGGAGAGTGGGACTAGTTTCAATGAGCAGTTCTTC. The chain links TRBV5-1 to TRBJ2-1, with 8 bases aligning to TRBD2. Germline trimming cut 0 bases from V and 6 bases from J; bases unmatched to any gene: 8. This CDR3 is built from 16 residues. Germline CDR1 and CDR2: SGHRS and YFSETQ.

The rearrangement links TRBV28 to TRBJ2-2; the match to TRBD2 covers 7 bases. V shed 6 bases, J shed 6 bases, and the junction held 7 bases outside the gene matches. Looked up from germline, CDR1 is MDHEN and CDR2 is SYDVKM. The CDR3 spans 14 residues. CDR3 in amino acids: CASSPTSYSGELFF. The CDR3 DNA is TGTGCCAGCAGCCCGACTAGCTATTCCGGGGAGCTGTTTTTT. The full variable domain, its missing parts supplied by reference TRBV28 and TRBJ2-2, is DVKVTQSSRYLVKRTGEKVFLECVQDMDHENMFWYRQDPGLGLRLIYFSYDVKMKEKGDIPEGYSVSREKKERFSLILESASTNQTSMYLCASSPTSYSGELFFGEGSRLTVL.

This clone was picked up one time. This chain joins TRBV6-5 and TRBJ1-1, with TRBD1 identical over 8 bases. Per germline, CDR1 MNHEY and CDR2 SVGAGI. Trimming at V came to 5 bases and at J to 3 bases, leaving 2 bases not matched to a gene. This CDR3 is 13 amino acids long. The CDR3 DNA is TGTGCCAGCAGTCAGGACAGGGACACTGAAGCTTTCTTT. Residues: CASSQDRDTEAFF.

V gene TRBV18 combines with J gene TRBJ1-6; D unresolved. Germline CDR1 KGHSH, CDR2 LQKENI. CDR3 size: 14 residues. V was cut by 1 base and J by 8 bases, with 9 bases left in between. The CDR3 DNA reads TGTGCCAGCTCACCACGGGAGCTCCATTCACCCCTCCACTTT. It is translated as CASSPRELHSPLHF.

The chain recombines TRBV7-3 with TRBJ2-3, with D perhaps TRBD2 (5 bases). Trimming stripped 2 bases from V and 6 bases from J, with 12 bases between. The CDR3 loop spans 14 amino acids. CDR1 SGHTA and CDR2 FQGTGA come from the germline V gene. The CDR3 bases are TGTGCCAGCAGCTTAGGGGTATCGGGGGATACGCAGTATTTT. Encoded protein: CASSLGVSGDTQYF.

This chain uses TRBV18 with TRBJ1-5, with 9 bases aligning to TRBD1. Germline V gene sequence: CDR1 KGHSH, CDR2 LQKENI. The length of the CDR3 is 14 residues. Unmatched junction bases numbered 4, after V lost 6 bases and J lost 4 bases. The DNA of the CDR3 is TGTGCCAGCTCTCCGACAGGGGGTAATCAGCCCCAGCATTTT. The encoded protein is CASSPTGGNQPQHF.

The chain carries TRBV3-1 (or the pseudogene TRBV3-2) and TRBJ2-1; D perhaps matches TRBD2 (5 bases). V shed 1 base and J shed 4 bases, with 11 bases lying between them. The CDR3 is made up of 15 amino acids. In germline, CDR1 is LGHDT, CDR2 YNNKEL (reference sequence). The CDR3 DNA sequence: TGTGCCAGCAGCCAAGGGAAGGACTGGTACAATGAGCAGTTCTTC. Residues: CASSQGKDWYNEQFF.

This chain connects TRBV15 to TRBJ2-1; 9 bases agree with TRBD2. V trimming: 3 bases; J trimming: 5 bases; junction bases outside the gene matches: 2. Germline CDR1 LNHNV, CDR2 YYDKDF (reference sequence). This CDR3 comprises 14 residues. The CDR3 region is CATSSGLAHNEQFF. CDR3 DNA sequence: TGTGCCACCAGCAGCGGACTAGCGCACAATGAGCAGTTCTTC.

This clone occurred once. V and J are TRBV5-5 and TRBJ1-1; possible D gene TRBD1, 6 bases. The CDR3 has 14 residues. Deletions cut 2 bases from V and 4 bases from J, with 12 bases between. The germline CDR1 and CDR2 sequences are SGHKS and YYEKEE (reference sequence). The CDR3: CASSFGGEGTEAFF. The CDR3, as DNA: TGTGCCAGCAGCTTCGGGGGCGAGGGCACTGAAGCTTTCTTT.

The rearrangement links TRBV7-9 to TRBJ2-3; D unresolved. Deletions cut 5 bases from V and 6 bases from J, with 15 bases between. Per germline, CDR1 SEHNR and CDR2 FQNEAQ (reference sequence). The CDR3 is 14 amino acids. CDR3 sequence: CASSAEVRSDTQYF. Written as DNA, the CDR3 is TGTGCCAGCAGCGCAGAGGTGAGGAGTGATACGCAGTATTTT.

The V gene is TRBV19, the J gene TRBJ1-6; TRBD1 matches 10 bases. The V gene's germline CDR1 is LNHDA and CDR2 SQIVND (reference sequence). The V gene end was trimmed by 5 bases and the J gene end by 7 bases; junction bases not matched to a gene: 5. This CDR3 region has 15 residues. CDR3 in amino acids: CASSPLDRGNSPLHF. The DNA for the CDR3 is TGTGCCAGTAGTCCGCTGGACAGGGGGAATTCACCCCTCCACTTT. Looking up the rest from reference TRBV19 and TRBJ1-6 gives the full variable domain: DGGITQSPKYLFRKEGQNVTLSCEQNLNHDAMYWYRQDPGQGLRLIYYSQIVNDFQKGDIAEGYSVSREKKESFPLTVTSAQKNPTAFYLCASSPLDRGNSPLHFGNGTRLTVT.

This clone was seen only a few times. The rearrangement joins TRBV3-1 (or the pseudogene TRBV3-2) to TRBJ2-4; 11 bases fit TRBD2. The CDR3 spans 13 residues. The V segment lost 7 bases and the J segment 10 bases; nucleotides outside the gene matches: 6. The germline gives CDR1 LGHDT, CDR2 YNNKEL (reference sequence). CDR3 loop: CASKELAGEIQYF. The CDR3 region has the DNA TGTGCCAGCAAGGAACTAGCGGGAGAGATTCAGTACTTC.

This rearrangement joins TRBV20-1 to TRBJ2-7, with D unclear. Germline V CDR1 and CDR2: DFQATT, SNEGSKA (reference sequence). CDR3 length equals 11 residues. V shed 6 bases and J shed 5 bases, with 11 bases lying between them. The CDR3 DNA reads TGCAGTGCCTGGAGTGTCAACGAGCAGTACTTC. Amino acid sequence: CSAWSVNEQYF.

The V call is TRBV6-5, the J call TRBJ2-1; 8 bases map to TRBD1. J was trimmed by 6 bases and V by 6 bases; bases with no gene match: 4. Germline CDR1 MNHEY, CDR2 SVGAGI. The CDR3 covers 13 residues. CDR3 sequence: CASRLTGGNEQFF. In DNA, the CDR3 is TGTGCCAGCAGGCTCACAGGGGGCAATGAGCAGTTCTTC.

V is TRBV28 and J is TRBJ2-7; 10 bases are a match to TRBD2. Trimming cost V 4 bases and J 0 bases; bases outside gene matches: 6. Per germline, CDR1 MDHEN and CDR2 SYDVKM. This CDR3 contains 16 residues. The CDR3 DNA sequence: TGTGCCAGCAGTTCAGTCGCTAGCGGGAGCTCCTACGAGCAGTACTTC. Protein sequence: CASSSVASGSSYEQYF. Full variable domain (missing parts from reference TRBV28 and TRBJ2-7): DVKVTQSSRYLVKRTGEKVFLECVQDMDHENMFWYRQDPGLGLRLIYFSYDVKMKEKGDIPEGYSVSREKKERFSLILESASTNQTSMYLCASSSVASGSSYEQYFGPGTRLTVT.

The rearrangement joins TRBV11-3 to TRBJ2-1, with D possibly being TRBD2 (5 bases). V was trimmed by 1 base and J by 8 bases, leaving 6 bases between them. Germline V gene data show CDR1 as SGHNT and CDR2 as YENEEA. The CDR3 runs to 12 residues. DNA for the CDR3: TGTGCCAGCAGCTTAGCGGGGTATGAGCAGTTCTTC. It codes for CASSLAGYEQFF.

This clone occurred once. The chain uses TRBV13 and TRBJ2-7; TRBD2 matches 8 bases. The CDR3 has 12 residues. Per the germline V gene, CDR1 is PRHDT and CDR2 is FYEKMQ (reference sequence). After removal of 3 bases from V and 10 bases from J, the junction contained 5 bases not matched to a gene. This chain's CDR3 is CASSFGLATQYF. CDR3 coding DNA: TGTGCCAGCAGCTTTGGACTAGCCACTCAGTACTTC. Full variable domain (rest looked up from reference TRBV13 and TRBJ2-7): AAGVIQSPRHLIKEKRETATLKCYPIPRHDTVYWYQQGPGQDPQFLISFYEKMQSDKGSIPDRFSAQQFSDYHSELNMSSLELGDSALYFCASSFGLATQYFGPGTRLTVT.

V usage is TRBV30 and J usage is TRBJ2-3, with D perhaps matching TRBD2 (5 bases). CDR1 GTSNPN and CDR2 SVGIG come from the germline V gene (reference sequence). CDR3 length equals 12 residues. Trimming took off 6 bases at V and 0 bases at J, with 7 bases between the two ends. The CDR3 sequence is CACSGSTDTQYF. The CDR3 nucleotides are TGTGCCTGCTCGGGGAGCACAGATACGCAGTATTTT.

This rearrangement joins TRBV7-9 to TRBJ1-2, with a tentative D call TRBD1 (5 bases). The CDR3 loop spans 15 amino acids. Germline CDR1 SEHNR, CDR2 FQNEAQ (reference sequence). V lost 1 base and J 3 bases, leaving 12 bases between the germline ends. This CDR3 is CASSLVKGNYYGYTF. CDR3 nucleotides: TGTGCCAGCAGCTTAGTGAAGGGGAATTACTATGGCTACACCTTC.

The rearrangement links TRBV6-5 to TRBJ1-1; D remains ambiguous. Germline loops: CDR1 MNHEY, CDR2 SVGAGI. The CDR3 is 15 residues long. The V end lost 0 bases, the J end lost 1 base, and 9 bases lay between the germline ends. CDR3 nucleotides: TGTGCCAGCAGTTACTCGAGTAGGCCGAACACTGAAGCTTTCTTT. Protein product: CASSYSSRPNTEAFF.

J is TRBJ2-1 and V is TRBV7-3; 14 positions agree with TRBD2. V lost 0 bases to trimming and J lost 6 bases; unmatched junction nucleotides: 4. This CDR3 is built from 17 residues. CDR1 SGHTA and CDR2 FQGTGA come from the germline V gene. This CDR3 is CASSLTTGLAGGNEQFF. The CDR3 bases are TGTGCCAGCAGCTTAACCACCGGACTAGCGGGGGGCAATGAGCAGTTCTTC.

The J gene is TRBJ1-2, the V gene TRBV19; unclear D gene. The ends were cut back, 9 bases at V and 9 bases at J, with 20 bases in the middle. CDR3 length equals 13 residues. CDR1 and CDR2 (germline): LNHDA, SQIVND (reference sequence). The CDR3 nucleotides read TGTGCCAGCACTCCGGCAGCCCCTCTCCGCTACACCTTC. This encodes CASTPAAPLRYTF.

This chain joins TRBV28 and TRBJ1-4, with TRBD1 as a possible D gene (5 bases). The CDR3 is made up of 15 amino acids. Germline CDR1 reads MDHEN; CDR2 reads SYDVKM. Trimming pared 5 bases from V and 7 bases from J, leaving 17 bases between. In DNA form, the CDR3 reads TGTGCCAGCAGTCTCTCGGGGAGCGGGGGTGAAAAACTGTTTTTT. As protein: CASSLSGSGGEKLFF.

In DNA form, the CDR3 reads TGCAGTGCTAGTGGGTCCCTGAACACTGAAGCTTTCTTT. This gives the protein CSASGSLNTEAFF. The chain links TRBV20-1 to TRBJ1-1; D not certain. Trimming took off 3 bases at V and 0 bases at J, with 8 bases between the two ends. This CDR3 comprises 13 residues. The germline gives CDR1 DFQATT, CDR2 SNEGSKA (reference sequence).

In this sample, this clone turned up a few times. The CDR3 bases are TGTGCCAGCTCACCACCGGGATCCTACGAGCAGTACTTC. Protein sequence: CASSPPGSYEQYF. The V and J genes are TRBV18 and TRBJ2-7; no clear D. The V gene's germline CDR1 is KGHSH and CDR2 LQKENI. The CDR3 is 13 residues long. V was trimmed by 0 bases and J by 1 base, leaving 4 bases between them.

V and J are TRBV5-1 and TRBJ1-5; D is unclear. Germline CDR1 and CDR2: SGHRS and YFSETQ. The V end was cut by 0 bases, the J end by 1 base, with 8 bases between. This CDR3 has 15 amino acids. CDR3 residues: CASSLEGSSNQPQHF. The DNA of the CDR3 is TGCGCCAGCAGCTTGGAGGGTTCCAGCAATCAGCCCCAGCATTTT. The full variable domain, in which reference TRBV5-1 and TRBJ1-5 provide the parts outside the CDR3, is KAGVTQTPRYLIKTRGQQVTLSCSPISGHRSVSWYQQTPGQGLQFLFEYFSETQRNKGNFPGRFSGRQFSNSRSEMNVSTLELGDSALYLCASSLEGSSNQPQHFGDGTRLSIL.